This T cell receptor beta chain was sequenced in a study of blood T cell repertoires in COVID-19. Measured with immunoSEQ multiplex PCR; TCRdb has only the in-frame clones, and not every one. The data contain just over 150,000 clones, around 80% of them seen just once; the ten biggest clones take up around a tenth. The CDR3 is made up of 15 amino acids. Looked up from germline, CDR1 is KGHSH and CDR2 is LQKENI. Trimming cost V 4 bases and J 6 bases; bases outside gene matches: 10. The TCR sequence derives from a woman aged 45-65 years with acute or convalescent COVID-19. J is TRBJ2-7 and V is TRBV18, with 9 bases that match TRBD1. The sample consisted of peripheral blood. CDR3: CASSLAGTGSSEQYF. The CDR3 coding sequence is TGTGCCAGCTCACTAGCCGGGACAGGGTCTAGCGAGCAGTACTTC.